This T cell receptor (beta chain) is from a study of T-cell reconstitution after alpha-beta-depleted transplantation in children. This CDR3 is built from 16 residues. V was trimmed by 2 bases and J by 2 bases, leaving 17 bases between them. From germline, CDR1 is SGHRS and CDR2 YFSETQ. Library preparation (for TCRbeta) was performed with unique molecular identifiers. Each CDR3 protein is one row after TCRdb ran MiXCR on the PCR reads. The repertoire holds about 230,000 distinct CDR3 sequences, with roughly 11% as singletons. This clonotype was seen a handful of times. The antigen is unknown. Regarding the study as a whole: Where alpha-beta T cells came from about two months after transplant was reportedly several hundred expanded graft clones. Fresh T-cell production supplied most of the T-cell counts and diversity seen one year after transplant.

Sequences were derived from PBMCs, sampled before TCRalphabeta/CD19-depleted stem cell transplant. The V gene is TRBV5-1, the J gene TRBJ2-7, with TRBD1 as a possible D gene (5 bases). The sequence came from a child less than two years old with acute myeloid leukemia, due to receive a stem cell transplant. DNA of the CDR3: TGCGCCAGCAGCTTTTCCGTCATGGCAGGGACCTACGAGCAGTACTTC. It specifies CASSFSVMAGTYEQYF.